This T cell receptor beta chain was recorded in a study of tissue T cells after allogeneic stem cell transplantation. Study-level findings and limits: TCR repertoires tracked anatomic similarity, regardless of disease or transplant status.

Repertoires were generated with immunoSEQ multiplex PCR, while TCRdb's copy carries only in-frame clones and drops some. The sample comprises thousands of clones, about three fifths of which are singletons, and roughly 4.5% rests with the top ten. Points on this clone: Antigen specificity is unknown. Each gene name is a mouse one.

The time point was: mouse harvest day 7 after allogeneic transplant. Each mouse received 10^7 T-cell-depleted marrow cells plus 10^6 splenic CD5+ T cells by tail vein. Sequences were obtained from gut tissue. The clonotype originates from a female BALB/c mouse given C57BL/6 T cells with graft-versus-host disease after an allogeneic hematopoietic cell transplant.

CDR3 DNA (partial): TGTGCCAGCAGTCTGGTCAAAACAGAAGTCTTC. Its translation: CASSLVKTEVF. From start to end, the CDR3 is CASSLVKTEVFF. The chain couples TRBV26 to TRBJ1-1; D not certain. The read finishes 1 residue shy of the CDR3 end, and the germline J gene is used to complete it. V dropped 2 bases and J dropped 5 bases, with 6 bases sitting between them. The CDR3 contains 12 residues. Germline CDR1 is KGHPV and CDR2 is FQNQEV (reference sequence).